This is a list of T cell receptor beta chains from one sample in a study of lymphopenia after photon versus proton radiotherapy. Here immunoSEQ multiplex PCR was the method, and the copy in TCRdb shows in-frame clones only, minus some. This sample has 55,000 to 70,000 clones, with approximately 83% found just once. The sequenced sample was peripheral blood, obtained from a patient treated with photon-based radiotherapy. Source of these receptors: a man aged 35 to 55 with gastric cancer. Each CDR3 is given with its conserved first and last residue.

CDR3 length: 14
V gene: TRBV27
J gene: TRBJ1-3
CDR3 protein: CASSRGGSGNTIYF

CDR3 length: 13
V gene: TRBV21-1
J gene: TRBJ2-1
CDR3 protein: CASPGRGVPEQFF

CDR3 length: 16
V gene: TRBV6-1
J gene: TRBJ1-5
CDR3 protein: CASSESDYYSNQPQHF

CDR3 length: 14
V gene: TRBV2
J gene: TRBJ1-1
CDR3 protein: CASSEGPGNTEAFF

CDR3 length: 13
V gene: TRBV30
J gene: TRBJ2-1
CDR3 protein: CAWSAVIYNEQFF

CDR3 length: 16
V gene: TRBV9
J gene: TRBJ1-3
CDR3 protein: CASSVSGTNSGNTIYF

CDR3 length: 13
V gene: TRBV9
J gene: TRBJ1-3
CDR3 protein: CASEGGSGNTIYF

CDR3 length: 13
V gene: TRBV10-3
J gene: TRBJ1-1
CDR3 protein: CAIKGGRWTEAFF

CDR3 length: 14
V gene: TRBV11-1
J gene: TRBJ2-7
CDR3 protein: CASSQRDRTYEQYF

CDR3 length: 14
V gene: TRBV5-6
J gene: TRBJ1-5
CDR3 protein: CASSREYSNQPQHF

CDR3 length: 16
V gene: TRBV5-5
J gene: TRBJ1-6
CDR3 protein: CASSPGTGANNSPLHF

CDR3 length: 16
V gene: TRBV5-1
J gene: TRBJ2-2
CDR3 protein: CASSLAVIAGTGELFF

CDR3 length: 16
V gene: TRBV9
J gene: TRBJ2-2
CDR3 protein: CASSVAASAYTGELFF

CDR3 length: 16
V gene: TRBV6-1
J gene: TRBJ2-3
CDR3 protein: CASSDKPRGLRVTQYF

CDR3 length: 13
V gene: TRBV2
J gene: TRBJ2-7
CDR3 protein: CASEPTGMSEQYF

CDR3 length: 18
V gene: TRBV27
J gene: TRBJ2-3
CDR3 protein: CASSSGFSGGLTTDTQYF

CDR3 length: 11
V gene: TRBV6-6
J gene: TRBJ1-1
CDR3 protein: CASSRGTEAFF

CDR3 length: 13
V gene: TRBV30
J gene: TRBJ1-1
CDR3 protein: CAWSPPGGTEAFF

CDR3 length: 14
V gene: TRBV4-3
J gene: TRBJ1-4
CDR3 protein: CASSQEGLGEKLFF

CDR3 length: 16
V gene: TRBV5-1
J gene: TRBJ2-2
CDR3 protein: CASSLRTGDISGELFF

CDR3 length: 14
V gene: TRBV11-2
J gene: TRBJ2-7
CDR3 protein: CASSYRQSSYEQYF

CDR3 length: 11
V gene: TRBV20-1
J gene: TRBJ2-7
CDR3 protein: CSASRGYEQYF

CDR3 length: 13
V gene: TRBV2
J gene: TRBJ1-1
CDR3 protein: CASSEGENTEAFF

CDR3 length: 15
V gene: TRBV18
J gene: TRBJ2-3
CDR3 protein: CASSQSRGSTDTQYF

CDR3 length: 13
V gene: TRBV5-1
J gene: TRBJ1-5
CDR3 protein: CASSPGQGQPQHF

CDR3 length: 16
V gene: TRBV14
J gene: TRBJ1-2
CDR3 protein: CASSQGGAGGEYGYTF

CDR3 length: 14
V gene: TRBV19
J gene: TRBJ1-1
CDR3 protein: CASSIGSQNTEAFF

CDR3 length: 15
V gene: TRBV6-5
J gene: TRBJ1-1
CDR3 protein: CASSYSRRGTAEAFF

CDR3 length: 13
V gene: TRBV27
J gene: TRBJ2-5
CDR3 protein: CATKGTFQETQYF

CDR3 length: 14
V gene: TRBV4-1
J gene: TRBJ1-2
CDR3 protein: CASSQAGQNYGYTF

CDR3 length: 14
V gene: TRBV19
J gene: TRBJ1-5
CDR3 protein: CASSPRTANQPQHF

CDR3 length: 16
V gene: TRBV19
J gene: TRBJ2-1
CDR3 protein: CASSLDRGGSYNEQFF

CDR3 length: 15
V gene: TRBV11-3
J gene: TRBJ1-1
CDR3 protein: CASSLGGAGSTEAFF

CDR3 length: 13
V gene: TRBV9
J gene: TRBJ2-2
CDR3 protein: CASSVVGGGELFF

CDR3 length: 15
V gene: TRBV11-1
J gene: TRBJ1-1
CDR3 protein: CASSPGGQGITEAFF

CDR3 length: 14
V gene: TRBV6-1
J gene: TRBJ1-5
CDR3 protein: CASSVSGGNQPQHF

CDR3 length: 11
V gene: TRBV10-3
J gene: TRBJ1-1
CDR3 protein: CAIGSNTEAFF

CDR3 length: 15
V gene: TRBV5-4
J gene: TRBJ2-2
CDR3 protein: CASSWGQGNTGELFF

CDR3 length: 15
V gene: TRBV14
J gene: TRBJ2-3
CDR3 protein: CASSPGTSGVVTQYF

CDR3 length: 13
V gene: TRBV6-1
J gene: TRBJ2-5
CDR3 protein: CASSGGSGETQYF

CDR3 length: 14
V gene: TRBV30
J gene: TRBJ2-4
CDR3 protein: CAWGDGTGVGIQYF

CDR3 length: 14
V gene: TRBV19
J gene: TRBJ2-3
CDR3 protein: CASSGPGVTDTQYF

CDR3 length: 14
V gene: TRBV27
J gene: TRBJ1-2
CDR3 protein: CASSFADGYYGYTF

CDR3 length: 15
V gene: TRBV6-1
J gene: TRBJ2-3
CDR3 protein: CASSGLAGGPDTQYF

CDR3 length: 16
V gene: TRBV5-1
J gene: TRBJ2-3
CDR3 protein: CASSSGQGAWTDTQYF

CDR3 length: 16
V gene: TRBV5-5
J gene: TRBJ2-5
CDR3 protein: CASSLASSGGSETQYF

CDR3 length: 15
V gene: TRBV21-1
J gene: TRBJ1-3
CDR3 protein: CASSKSGSAGNTIYF

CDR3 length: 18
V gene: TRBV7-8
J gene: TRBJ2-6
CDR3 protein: CASTKRARSGPGANVLTF